The 30 T cell receptor beta chains below were found in one sample sequenced in a study of OX40 agonist ivuxolimab in advanced cancers. Some clones are missing from TCRdb's copy, which holds only in-frame ones; the method was immunoSEQ multiplex PCR. The sample yields nearly 50,000 clones, roughly 81% seen once. The specimen was CD4+ or CD8+ T cells sorted from blood, collected in a trial of the OX40 agonist ivuxolimab. Receptor source: an adult with an advanced solid tumor such as melanoma, head and neck, liver or kidney cancer.

This rearrangement joins TRBV5-6 to TRBJ1-2; D remains unclear. V was pared by 4 bases and J by 8 bases, with 15 bases between. CDR3 length: 13 amino acids. Germline lookup yields CDR1 SGHDT and CDR2 YYEEEE. The CDR3 region is CASSAGRLGGYTF. Here the CDR3 DNA reads TGTGCCAGCAGCGCTGGGAGGTTGGGGGGCTACACCTTC.

V gene TRBV6-5 combines with J gene TRBJ2-1; D uncertain. The V gene's germline CDR1 is MNHEY and CDR2 SVGAGI. V was pared by 7 bases and J by 10 bases, with 20 bases between. The CDR3 consists of 14 residues. The CDR3 loop is CASTYERVGGEQFF. In DNA form, the CDR3 reads TGTGCCAGCACCTATGAGCGCGTGGGTGGGGAGCAGTTCTTC.

The DNA of the CDR3 is TGTGCCAGCAGCTTCCCATCCAGTTCCTACGAGCAGTACTTC. Translating it yields CASSFPSSSYEQYF. The chain combines TRBV5-6 with TRBJ2-7; no clear D. This CDR3 region has 14 residues. Germline V gene sequence: CDR1 SGHDT, CDR2 YYEEEE. Trimming cost V 2 bases and J 1 base, with 10 bases left between them.

This clone was counted a single time. The chain joins TRBV7-9 to TRBJ2-1; D perhaps matches TRBD1 (5 bases). This CDR3 spans 15 amino acids. Germline V gene data show CDR1 as SEHNR and CDR2 as FQNEAQ (reference sequence). V was trimmed by 3 bases and J by 2 bases, leaving 11 bases between them. CDR3 sequence reads: CASSFGRVPYNEQFF. Here the CDR3 DNA reads TGTGCCAGCAGCTTTGGCAGGGTGCCCTACAATGAGCAGTTCTTC.

J is TRBJ2-2 and V is TRBV18; 16 positions match TRBD2. V shed 6 bases, J shed 4 bases, and the junction held 11 bases outside the gene matches. CDR1 and CDR2 (germline): KGHSH, LQKENI. The CDR3 sequence is 19 residues long. The CDR3 region has the DNA TGTGCCAGCTCGACTCGACCGGGACTAGCGGGAGGGCCCACCGGGGAGCTGTTTTTT. Protein: CASSTRPGLAGGPTGELFF. The entire variable domain, with the rest obtained from reference TRBV18 and TRBJ2-2, is as follows: NAGVMQNPRHLVRRRGQEARLRCSPMKGHSHVYWYRQLPEEGLKFMVYLQKENIIDESGMPKERFSAEFPKEGPSILRIQQVVRGDSAAYFCASSTRPGLAGGPTGELFFGEGSRLTVL.

This clone was seen a handful of times. The rearrangement links TRBV4-1 to TRBJ1-1; D not resolved. CDR3 length: 13 amino acids. The germline V gene encodes CDR1 MGHRA and CDR2 YSYEKL. Trimming removed 1 base from V and 1 base from J, with 4 bases in between. The CDR3 DNA reads TGCGCCAGCAGCCAAGGATGGAACACTGAAGCTTTCTTT. This encodes CASSQGWNTEAFF.

Only a few counts were recorded for this clone. The chain recombines TRBV30 with TRBJ2-5; 10 bases align to TRBD1. The CDR3 sequence is 13 residues long. Germline CDR1 and CDR2: GTSNPN and SVGIG (reference sequence). V gave up 8 bases and J gave up 4 bases; unmatched junction bases: 7. CDR3 nucleotides: TGTGCCAACGGACAGGGGGGACGAGAGACCCAGTACTTC. This encodes CANGQGGRETQYF.

V gene TRBV19 combines with J gene TRBJ2-1; perhaps TRBD1 as D (5 bases). This CDR3 has 12 residues. Trimming removed 8 bases at V and 5 bases at J, with 10 bases between. Germline V gene data show CDR1 as LNHDA and CDR2 as SQIVND (reference sequence). The DNA for the CDR3 is TGTGCCAGTGGGGCCAGGGACAATGAGCAGTTCTTC. Its protein is CASGARDNEQFF.

This rearrangement joins TRBV5-6 to TRBJ1-6, with a tentative D call TRBD1 (6 bases). The germline V and J ends were trimmed by 1 base and 8 bases, with 16 bases remaining between them. Looked up from germline, CDR1 is SGHDT and CDR2 is YYEEEE. This CDR3 spans 16 amino acids. The CDR3 bases are TGTGCCAGCAGCTTGAGGGGGGCCTTATTGTATTCACCCCTCCACTTT. It codes for CASSLRGALLYSPLHF.

This chain's CDR3 is CASSQGVVQYF. In DNA, the CDR3 is TGTGCCAGCAGCCAAGGGGTTGTGCAGTACTTC. The chain links TRBV14 to TRBJ2-7; the D is unclear. The CDR3 has 11 residues. Deletions cut 1 base from V and 9 bases from J, with 7 bases between. The germline V gene encodes CDR1 SGHDN and CDR2 FVKESK. Variable domain in full (rest from reference TRBV14 and TRBJ2-7): EAGVTQFPSHSVIEKGQTVTLRCDPISGHDNLYWYRRVMGKEIKFLLHFVKESKQDESGMPNNRFLAERTGGTYSTLKVQPAELEDSGVYFCASSQGVVQYFGPGTRLTVT.

This rearrangement joins TRBV11-3 to TRBJ2-7; D possibly corresponds to TRBD1 (5 bases). Germline V gene sequence: CDR1 SGHNT, CDR2 YENEEA. The V and J ends lost 0 bases and 12 bases respectively, with 24 bases between them. The CDR3 is made up of 16 amino acids. CDR3 nucleotides: TGTGCCAGCAGCTTAGATCGGGCCCCGGACAAAGGAGATTTGTACTTC. It specifies CASSLDRAPDKGDLYF.

J is TRBJ2-1 and V is TRBV2, with D maybe TRBD1 (5 bases). Trimming took 1 base from V and 4 from J, leaving 5 bases between them. CDR1 SNHLY and CDR2 FYNNEI come from the germline V gene. This CDR3 spans 13 amino acids. The CDR3 nucleotides are TGTGCCAGCAGTGAAGGACAGTACAATGAGCAGTTCTTC. It is translated as CASSEGQYNEQFF.

The chain is built from TRBV7-8 and TRBJ1-2; 7 bases line up with TRBD1. The germline gives CDR1 SGHVS, CDR2 FQNEAQ. V dropped 3 bases and J dropped 3; count of bases not matched to a gene: 4. CDR3 size: 14 residues. The DNA for the CDR3 is TGTGCCAGCAGCTTCGATGGACAGGACTATGGCTACACCTTC. Its translation: CASSFDGQDYGYTF.

This chain links TRBV9 with TRBJ2-7; 15 positions agree with TRBD2. The CDR3 is made up of 17 amino acids. The trim removed 3 bases at V and 7 bases at J, leaving 11 bases unmatched. The germline CDR1 and CDR2 sequences are SGDLS and YYNGEE. The CDR3 sequence: CASSGTSGRAGLREQYF. For the CDR3, the DNA is TGTGCCAGCAGCGGGACTAGCGGGAGGGCTGGCCTTAGGGAGCAGTACTTC.

The chain links TRBV5-5 to TRBJ1-2; D is unclear. CDR1 is SGHKS and CDR2 is YYEKEE in the germline V gene (reference sequence). The CDR3 contains 13 residues. Trimming stripped 3 bases from V and 8 bases from J, with 14 bases between. CDR3 sequence (DNA): TGTGCCAGCAGCTGGACCGAAGTCGGGGGCTACACCTTC. It codes for CASSWTEVGGYTF.

The chain combines TRBV9 with TRBJ2-7, with unresolved D. This CDR3 is 13 amino acids long. Per the germline V gene, CDR1 is SGDLS and CDR2 is YYNGEE. The V end was cut by 0 bases, the J end by 2 bases, with 6 bases between. CDR3 coding DNA: TGTGCCAGCAGCGTAGGGCCTGCCTACGAGCAGTACTTC. Protein sequence: CASSVGPAYEQYF.

V usage is TRBV19 and J usage is TRBJ1-1; D uncertain. Germline assignment: CDR1 LNHDA and CDR2 SQIVND (reference sequence). V was shortened by 2 bases and J by 6 bases, with 4 bases between the two germline ends. The CDR3 loop spans 11 amino acids. As DNA, the CDR3 is TGTGCCAGTAGTATATTCGCTGAAGCTTTCTTT. This encodes CASSIFAEAFF.

The rearrangement links TRBV6-5 to TRBJ2-1; D is perhaps TRBD1 (5 bases). Trimming took off 6 bases at V and 6 bases at J, with 12 bases between the two ends. The CDR3 consists of 13 residues. Germline CDR1 and CDR2: MNHEY and SVGAGI. The CDR3 protein is CASSPRTSNEQFF. For the CDR3, the DNA is TGTGCCAGCAGCCCCCGGACAAGCAATGAGCAGTTCTTC.

The chain joins TRBV10-3 to TRBJ1-6; the match to TRBD1 covers 10 bases. Trimming cost V 2 bases and J 3 bases; bases outside gene matches: 4. The CDR3 is made up of 17 amino acids. CDR1 and CDR2 (germline): ENHRY, SYGVKD. The CDR3 region is CAISEGTGVGYNSPLHF. CDR3 DNA sequence: TGTGCCATCAGTGAGGGGACAGGGGTGGGCTATAATTCACCCCTCCACTTT.

V gene TRBV2 combines with J gene TRBJ2-5, with unresolved D. Trimming took 5 bases from V and 7 from J, leaving 14 bases between them. The germline V gene encodes CDR1 SNHLY and CDR2 FYNNEI. This CDR3 contains 13 residues. Here the CDR3 reads CASSKDQSGTQYF. CDR3 DNA sequence: TGTGCCAGCAGTAAAGATCAGTCGGGGACCCAGTACTTC.

V gene TRBV6-6 combines with J gene TRBJ1-1; D gene ambiguous. With 0 bases removed from V and 4 bases from J, the gap between germline ends came to 15 bases. This CDR3 spans 16 amino acids. The germline V gene encodes CDR1 MNHNY and CDR2 SVGAGI (reference sequence). The CDR3 DNA follows: TGTGCCAGCAGTTACTCCAAGGAGGGCTGGGGCACTGAAGCTTTCTTT. Its translation: CASSYSKEGWGTEAFF.

As for this clone: The DNA is left out, because the CDR3 cannot be placed on it with certainty; the CDR3 is given as TCRdb lists it. The rearrangement links TRBV21-1 to TRBJ2-7; the table's D call, TRBD1, has no DNA check behind it. TRBV21-1 is annotated as a pseudogene. The CDR3 numbers 23 amino acids, ends counted. CDR3 sequence: CASSKLRTRWGQGARNSSYEQYF.

V gene TRBV13 combines with J gene TRBJ2-3, with 10 bases aligning to TRBD2. Trimming at V came to 4 bases and at J to 1 base, leaving 8 bases not matched to a gene. The CDR3 covers 17 residues. CDR1 is PRHDT and CDR2 is FYEKMQ in the germline V gene (reference sequence). As DNA, the CDR3 is TGTGCCAGCAGCTGCTCACTACTAGCGGGATGCACAGATACGCAGTATTTT. Protein product: CASSCSLLAGCTDTQYF.

The rearrangement joins TRBV5-4 to TRBJ1-1, with TRBD1 matching over 9 bases. CDR3 length: 15 residues. V was pared by 2 bases and J by 6 bases, with 8 bases of the junction left unmatched. CDR1 and CDR2 from the germline V gene are SGHNT and YYREEE (reference sequence). CDR3 in amino acids: CASSLGQGQMSEAFF. The CDR3 bases are TGTGCCAGCAGCTTAGGACAGGGGCAAATGTCTGAAGCTTTCTTT.

This clone has a single count. This sequence joins TRBV19 and TRBJ2-7, with 7 bases lining up with TRBD2. The CDR3 length is 14 residues. After removal of 2 bases from V and 4 bases from J, the junction contained 5 bases not matched to a gene. Per the germline V gene, CDR1 is LNHDA and CDR2 is SQIVND (reference sequence). The CDR3 sequence: CASSILAEKYEQYF. The CDR3 DNA follows: TGTGCCAGTAGTATACTAGCGGAGAAATACGAGCAGTACTTC.

The chain has TRBV7-2 and TRBJ2-5; D gene uncertain. The CDR3 has 13 amino acids. Germline values: CDR1 SGHTA, CDR2 FQGNSA. Trimming shortened V by 3 bases and J by 2 bases, and 7 bases separated the two germline ends. CDR3 in amino acids: CASSFLGQETQYF. In DNA, the CDR3 is TGTGCCAGCAGCTTCCTGGGGCAAGAGACCCAGTACTTC.

The chain uses TRBV6-1 and TRBJ1-3, with TRBD1 identical over 9 bases. Germline V lookup: CDR1 MNHNS, CDR2 SASEGT. There are 15 residues in the CDR3. V lost 7 bases, J lost 3 bases, and 7 bases stayed unmatched. CDR3 region: CASTLQGAHGNTIYF. CDR3 sequence (DNA): TGTGCCAGCACATTACAGGGGGCGCATGGAAACACCATATATTTT.

The chain joins TRBV4-3 to TRBJ1-3, with a possible D match to TRBD1 (6 bases). The CDR3 covers 15 residues. Per the germline V gene, CDR1 is LGHNA and CDR2 is YSLEER. V lost 3 bases to trimming and J lost 9 bases, with 18 bases between them. CDR3 protein: CASSQDRDTLGTIYF. CDR3 coding DNA: TGCGCCAGCAGCCAGGACCGGGACACACTGGGCACCATATATTTT.

This chain joins TRBV5-4 and TRBJ2-1; possibly TRBD1 for D (5 bases). The CDR3 spans 14 residues. The germline V gene has CDR1 SGHNT and CDR2 YYREEE (reference sequence). V was pared by 5 bases and J by 0 bases, with 9 bases between. CDR3 DNA: TGTGCCAGCAGATTAGACAGCTCCTACAATGAGCAGTTCTTC. Its translation: CASRLDSSYNEQFF. Filled out from reference TRBV5-4 and TRBJ2-1, the complete variable domain reads ETGVTQSPTHLIKTRGQQVTLRCSSQSGHNTVSWYQQALGQGPQFIFQYYREEENGRGNFPPRFSGLQFPNYSSELNVNALELDDSALYLCASRLDSSYNEQFFGPGTRLTVL.

This chain links TRBV18 with TRBJ2-1; D gene uncertain. Trimming removed 0 bases at V and 6 bases at J, with 18 bases between. The V gene's germline CDR1 is KGHSH and CDR2 LQKENI. The CDR3 is made up of 17 amino acids. The CDR3, as DNA: TGTGCCAGCTCACCACCAATTGACATCGTGGGGTCCAATGAGCAGTTCTTC. It yields the protein CASSPPIDIVGSNEQFF.